This is a list of T cell receptor beta chains from one sample in a study of blood T cell repertoires in COVID-19. Clones were read by immunoSEQ multiplex PCR, and TCRdb kept only the in-frame ones, dropping some. The sample shows roughly 63,000 clones, 80% to 90% of them seen only once. Sequences were obtained from peripheral blood. These receptors came from a man between 45 and 60 years old with acute or convalescent COVID-19. The CDR3 runs from the conserved cysteine through the conserved F or W. The D gene is left open where the match is weak. Some rows have no size entry. The others give once, few or many, or a class for an expanded clone.

V	size	J	D	DNA	CDR3
TRBV28	-	TRBJ2-7	-	TGTGCCAGCAGTTTCACAGGTAGCTCCTACGAGCAGTACTTC	CASSFTGSSYEQYF
TRBV11-2	-	TRBJ1-3	-	TGTGCCAGCAGCGCGGGACCCCCCACGGAGGTATATTTT	CASSAGPPTEVYF
TRBV4-1	-	TRBJ1-3	TRBD1	TGCGCCAGCAGCCACCTCGGGACAGAGGGAAACACCATATATTTT	CASSHLGTEGNTIYF
TRBV10-2	-	TRBJ2-2	TRBD2	TGCGCCAGCGGGAGGGGACTAGCGGGAGATGGGACCGGGGAGCTGTTTTTT	CASGRGLAGDGTGELFF
TRBV9	few	TRBJ2-3	TRBD2	TGTGCCAGCAGCACGGGACTAGCGGGAATCGCAGATACGCAGTATTTT	CASSTGLAGIADTQYF
TRBV30	-	TRBJ1-1	TRBD1	TGTGCCTGGAGTCGGGACAGGGGGAACACTGAAGCTTTCTTT	CAWSRDRGNTEAFF
TRBV7-6	-	TRBJ2-7	-	TGTGCCAGCAGTTTCCCGGGGGCCTACGAGCAGTACTTC	CASSFPGAYEQYF
TRBV29-1	-	TRBJ1-1	-	TGCAGCGCCCTTCCGGACAGCATGAACACTGAAGCTTTCTTT	CSALPDSMNTEAFF
TRBV18	once	TRBJ1-2	-	TGTGCCAGCTCATCCCACCGGGACATTGGCTACACCTTC	CASSSHRDIGYTF
TRBV28	-	TRBJ2-7	-	TGTGCCAGCACCTCCCGAGGGCCCACCTACGAGCAGTACTTC	CASTSRGPTYEQYF
TRBV6-5	once	TRBJ1-5	-	TGTGCCAGCCGCAGAGAGGTATCGAGTCAGCCCCAGCATTTT	CASRREVSSQPQHF
TRBV7-2	few	TRBJ1-6	TRBD1	TGTGCCAGCAGCGTGACAGGGAGAAATTCACCCCTCCACTTT	CASSVTGRNSPLHF
TRBV29-1	-	TRBJ2-5	TRBD1	TGCAGCGCCAGGGACAGGGGAGAGACCCAGTACTTC	CSARDRGETQYF
TRBV21-1	-	TRBJ2-1	-	TGTGCCAGCAGCAAAGAGGGGCTGGTATACAATGAGCAGTTCTTC	CASSKEGLVYNEQFF
TRBV28	-	TRBJ1-5	-	TGTGCCAGCAGTCAACAGGGTGCTCAGCCCCAGCATTTT	CASSQQGAQPQHF
TRBV19	-	TRBJ2-6	-	TGTGCCAGTAGTATGCAGGGGTGGGGGACTGGGGCCAACGTCCTGACTTTC	CASSMQGWGTGANVLTF
TRBV18	-	TRBJ1-2	TRBD1	TGTGCCAGCTCACTAAGGGACAGGAGCTATGGCTACACCTTC	CASSLRDRSYGYTF
TRBV25-1	once	TRBJ1-1	-	TGTGCCAGCAGCGAACAGGGTCCTACTGAAGCTTTCTTT	CASSEQGPTEAFF
TRBV6-2/TRBV6-3	once	TRBJ1-5	-	TGTGCCAGCAGTTCCGCCAGACTTAGCAATCAGCCCCAGCATTTT	CASSSARLSNQPQHF